This TCR beta chain stems from a study of cytomegalovirus exposure and HLA in healthy donors. 60 Vbeta and 13 Jbeta primers were used in PCR. As originally analysed: Later analysis identified approximately 80 million unique TCR beta chains, 10 million to 12 million shared. Clones were sequenced by immunoSEQ multiplex PCR, and TCRdb holds only the in-frame ones, with some missing. V, J and clone size were drawn from that table, and D and trimming were deduced from the DNA. The profile shows 86,000 or so clones, around 79% of them singletons. On this clone: Its target is unknown.

Donors in the study were healthy people who gave bone marrow. The CDR3 has 15 residues. Trimming took off 7 bases at V and 0 bases at J, with 15 bases between the two ends. Germline V gene sequence: CDR1 MNHNS, CDR2 SASEGT. Study-wide points: Reportedly, fewer N-insertions than the approximately 600-donor mean appeared in an Asian-associated ancestry cluster in a later analysis.

The gene calls are TRBV6-1 and TRBJ1-1; TRBD1 might be the D (5 bases). The sequence came from a woman between 35 and 50 years old in good health and CMV-seropositive. The sequenced sample consisted of PBMCs. This CDR3 reads CASKPRDLVNTEAFF. DNA for the CDR3: TGTGCCAGCAAACCCCGGGACTTAGTGAACACTGAAGCTTTCTTT.